Below are 25 T cell receptor beta chains sequenced from a single sample in a study of blood T cell repertoires in COVID-19. Measured with immunoSEQ multiplex PCR; TCRdb has only the in-frame clones, and not every one. The top ten clones hold 15% of a sample with under 130,000 clones, around 80% of them seen once. The sample was peripheral blood. These TCRs come from a woman older than 75 with acute or convalescent COVID-19.

The J gene is TRBJ1-2, the V gene TRBV2; 7 positions match TRBD1. The CDR3 consists of 13 residues. The V segment lost 8 bases and the J segment 2 bases; nucleotides outside the gene matches: 5. CDR1 is SNHLY and CDR2 is FYNNEI in the germline V gene. CDR3 residues: CASGIQGNYGYTF. The CDR3 DNA reads TGTGCCAGCGGGATACAGGGGAACTATGGCTACACCTTC.

The J gene is TRBJ1-5, the V gene TRBV28; D is ambiguous. The CDR3 runs 14 residues. Germline values: CDR1 MDHEN, CDR2 SYDVKM. V dropped 2 bases and J dropped 3 bases, with 8 bases sitting between them. The CDR3 spells CASSLTQINQPQHF. CDR3 DNA sequence: TGTGCCAGCAGTTTAACACAGATCAATCAGCCCCAGCATTTT.

The CDR3 loop is CSVLGGWEQLRAFF. In DNA, the CDR3 is TGCAGCGTCCTCGGGGGGTGGGAACAGCTCCGAGCTTTCTTT. V is TRBV29-1 and J is TRBJ1-1; the D gene is possibly TRBD1 (5 bases). In germline, CDR1 is SQVTM, CDR2 ANQGSEA. This CDR3 contains 14 residues. Trimming removed 6 bases at V and 10 bases at J, with 24 bases between.

This chain uses TRBV24-1 with TRBJ2-2; 9 nucleotides agree with TRBD1. Germline V gene lookup returns CDR1 KGHDR and CDR2 SFDVKD. J was trimmed by 2 bases and V by 7 bases; bases with no gene match: 7. CDR3 length: 16 amino acids. The CDR3 DNA is TGTGCCACCAGGCCCGAGGGACAGGGAAACACCGGGGAGCTGTTTTTT. Protein product: CATRPEGQGNTGELFF.

The chain couples TRBV9 to TRBJ2-3; no clear D. V lost 6 bases and J 6 bases, leaving 17 bases between the germline ends. Germline V gives CDR1 SGDLS, CDR2 YYNGEE. This CDR3 contains 14 residues. This chain's CDR3 is CASTMGETWDTQYF. The CDR3 region has the DNA TGTGCCAGCACCATGGGCGAGACATGGGATACGCAGTATTTT.

CDR3 region: CASSIAGRQLHNEQFF. In DNA, the CDR3 is TGTGCCAGTAGTATTGCAGGCCGACAACTCCACAATGAGCAGTTCTTC. The V and J genes are TRBV19 and TRBJ2-1; D gene ambiguous. The CDR3 spans 16 residues. V lost 3 bases and J lost 5, with 17 bases in between. Germline assignment: CDR1 LNHDA and CDR2 SQIVND (reference sequence).

This chain joins TRBV25-1 and TRBJ2-3; 7 bases map to TRBD2. The CDR3 has 13 residues. Germline lookup yields CDR1 MGHDK and CDR2 SYGVNS. V was pared by 6 bases and J by 4 bases, with 4 bases of the junction left unmatched. The CDR3 nucleotides read TGTGCCAGCAGCCGGGACTATTCAGATACGCAGTATTTT. Its protein product is CASSRDYSDTQYF.

This chain links TRBV2 with TRBJ2-2, with D perhaps matching TRBD2 (6 bases). This CDR3 region has 13 residues. In germline, CDR1 is SNHLY, CDR2 FYNNEI. V was trimmed by 5 bases and J by 6 bases, leaving 10 bases between them. CDR3: CASSLLAPGELFF. DNA for the CDR3: TGTGCCAGCAGTCTTCTAGCGCCCGGGGAGCTGTTTTTT.

CDR3 nucleotide sequence: TGTGCCAGTTCGCAGGGAATCGCTAATGGCTACACCTTC. Its translation is CASSQGIANGYTF. The chain joins TRBV19 to TRBJ1-2; tentative D call: TRBD1 (5 bases). CDR1 is LNHDA and CDR2 is SQIVND in the germline V gene (reference sequence). CDR3 length: 13 amino acids. The ends were cut back, 8 bases at V and 6 bases at J, with 16 bases in the middle.

This sequence joins TRBV19 and TRBJ2-2, with TRBD2 matching over 14 bases. The germline V gene has CDR1 LNHDA and CDR2 SQIVND (reference sequence). The length of the CDR3 is 16 residues. V was clipped by 10 bases and J by 7 bases; unmatched bases: 11. The CDR3 here is CATQPTSGREYGELFF. The CDR3 nucleotides are TGTGCCACCCAGCCGACTAGCGGGAGGGAATACGGGGAGCTGTTTTTT. Full variable domain (missing parts from reference TRBV19 and TRBJ2-2): DGGITQSPKYLFRKEGQNVTLSCEQNLNHDAMYWYRQDPGQGLRLIYYSQIVNDFQKGDIAEGYSVSREKKESFPLTVTSAQKNPTAFYLCATQPTSGREYGELFFGEGSRLTVL.

The chain has TRBV19 and TRBJ1-1, with D possibly TRBD1 on 6 matching bases. Trimming pared 5 bases from V and 6 bases from J, leaving 13 bases between. The CDR3 covers 13 residues. Germline V gene data show CDR1 as LNHDA and CDR2 as SQIVND (reference sequence). DNA of the CDR3: TGTGCCAGTAGTTCAACAGGGATCCCTGAAGCTTTCTTT. Translation gives CASSSTGIPEAFF.

This chain joins TRBV4-3 and TRBJ2-1; possibly TRBD1 for D (5 bases). The CDR3 is made up of 16 amino acids. Germline CDR1 and CDR2: LGHNA and YSLEER. The ends were cut back, 4 bases at V and 9 bases at J, with 22 bases in the middle. The CDR3 DNA reads TGCGCCAGCAGCCTTTTTAGTGGGATAGCTGACAGTGAGCAGTTCTTC. Translating gives CASSLFSGIADSEQFF.

This chain links TRBV11-2 with TRBJ2-5; weak D call: TRBD2 (6 bases). The CDR3 spans 13 residues. V shed 0 bases and J shed 4 bases, with 6 bases lying between them. Germline V gives CDR1 SGHAT, CDR2 FQNNGV. DNA of the CDR3: TGTGCCAGCAGCTTAGAGCGGGGAGAGACCCAGTACTTC. Translating gives CASSLERGETQYF.

The chain has TRBV28 and TRBJ1-3, with D perhaps TRBD1 (5 bases). CDR1 is MDHEN, CDR2 SYDVKM, per germline. The length of the CDR3 is 12 residues. Deletions cut 5 bases from V and 4 bases from J, with 6 bases between. The CDR3 bases are TGTGCCAGCAGTAGACAGGGAAACACCATATATTTT. This encodes CASSRQGNTIYF.

The J gene is TRBJ2-2, the V gene TRBV28; tentatively, D is TRBD1 (6 bases). CDR3 size: 13 residues. Germline CDR1 is MDHEN and CDR2 is SYDVKM. The V and J ends lost 10 bases and 0 bases respectively, with 9 bases between them. The CDR3 is CATRTANTGELFF. CDR3 bases: TGTGCCACGCGGACAGCGAACACCGGGGAGCTGTTTTTT.

The J gene is TRBJ2-3, the V gene TRBV3-1 (or the pseudogene TRBV3-2), with TRBD2 as a possible D gene (5 bases). Germline V lookup: CDR1 LGHDT, CDR2 YNNKEL (reference sequence). V dropped 0 bases and J dropped 0 bases, with 10 bases sitting between them. The CDR3 loop spans 16 amino acids. The CDR3 is CASSQDGRRSTDTQYF. CDR3 DNA: TGTGCCAGCAGCCAAGATGGACGGAGGAGCACAGATACGCAGTATTTT.

This chain links TRBV18 with TRBJ2-1; 11 nucleotides match TRBD2. The J segment lost 4 bases and the V segment lost 4 bases, leaving 3 bases of the junction unmatched. CDR1 and CDR2 from the germline V gene are KGHSH and LQKENI. The CDR3 covers 15 residues. The chain's CDR3 is CASSLLAGEYNEQFF. Here the CDR3 DNA reads TGTGCCAGCTCACTACTAGCGGGAGAGTACAATGAGCAGTTCTTC.

V gene TRBV28 combines with J gene TRBJ1-2, with D unresolved. CDR3 size: 15 residues. V was clipped by 3 bases and J by 6 bases, with 17 bases between them. Per the germline V gene, CDR1 is MDHEN and CDR2 is SYDVKM. The CDR3 coding sequence is TGTGCCAGCAGTTTCGCGTCGTCCCGATCCCATGGCTACACCTTC. Residues: CASSFASSRSHGYTF.

V gene TRBV3-1 (or the pseudogene TRBV3-2) combines with J gene TRBJ2-1; no definite D call. The CDR3 has 14 residues. Germline CDR1 and CDR2: LGHDT and YNNKEL (reference sequence). Between the trimmed V and J ends, which lost 0 bases and 9 bases, there was a span of 12 bases. This chain's CDR3 is CASSQDRRLGEQFF. CDR3 DNA sequence: TGTGCCAGCAGCCAAGATCGGAGACTCGGTGAGCAGTTCTTC.

The chain is built from TRBV4-3 and TRBJ1-1, with D perhaps TRBD1 (5 bases). The ends were cut back, 4 bases at V and 2 bases at J, with 11 bases in the middle. The germline gives CDR1 LGHNA, CDR2 YSLEER. The CDR3 is made up of 14 amino acids. This CDR3 reads CASSPGTYNTEAFF. CDR3 in DNA: TGCGCCAGCAGCCCCGGGACTTACAACACTGAAGCTTTCTTT.

The chain has TRBV27 and TRBJ2-6; D remains unclear. CDR3 length equals 15 residues. Germline loops: CDR1 MNHEY, CDR2 SMNVEV (reference sequence). Trimming removed 0 bases from V and 1 base from J, with 4 bases in between. Here the CDR3 reads CASSLSQSGANVLTF. DNA of the CDR3: TGTGCCAGCAGTTTATCCCAGTCTGGGGCCAACGTCCTGACTTTC.

Regarding this clone: This specimen includes other DNA sequences encoding the same CDR3. The chain couples TRBV5-1 to TRBJ2-1; TRBD1 aligns across 11 bases. This CDR3 is 15 amino acids long. V dropped 2 bases and J dropped 3; count of bases not matched to a gene: 1. The germline gives CDR1 SGHRS, CDR2 YFSETQ. CDR3 DNA sequence: TGCGCCAGCAGCTTAGGGACAGGGGGCTACAATGAGCAGTTCTTC. The encoded protein is CASSLGTGGYNEQFF.

The genes are TRBV24-1 and TRBJ2-5, with 8 bases lining up with TRBD1. Looked up from germline, CDR1 is KGHDR and CDR2 is SFDVKD. The CDR3 length is 15 residues. The V and J ends lost 5 bases and 0 bases, in that order; junction bases with no gene match: 4. CDR3 in amino acids: CATSANRGNQETQYF. In DNA, the CDR3 is TGTGCCACCAGTGCTAACAGGGGGAACCAAGAGACCCAGTACTTC.

This clone ranks as medium-sized. CDR3 residues: CASTWGTGSAYGYTF. The CDR3 region has the DNA TGTGCCAGCACTTGGGGGACAGGGTCCGCCTATGGCTACACCTTC. V and J are TRBV6-5 and TRBJ1-2; TRBD1 matches 9 bases. The junction had 10 bases not matched to a gene; V was cut back by 7 bases and J by 4 bases. This CDR3 spans 15 amino acids. Germline assignment: CDR1 MNHEY and CDR2 SVGAGI.

The chain carries TRBV6-1 and TRBJ1-4; D might be TRBD1 (5 bases). CDR3 length: 13 amino acids. Deletions cut 3 bases from V and 8 bases from J, with 10 bases between. The germline gives CDR1 MNHNS, CDR2 SASEGT. The CDR3 reads CASSDQGKEKLFF. As DNA, the CDR3 is TGTGCCAGCAGTGATCAGGGAAAAGAAAAACTGTTTTTT.